Sequencing of this T cell receptor (beta chain) was carried out in a study of OX40 agonist ivuxolimab in advanced cancers. Study in general: Administration of intravenous ivuxolimab to patients occurred every 2 weeks at 0.01 to 10 mg/kg.

Germline CDR1 SEHNR, CDR2 FQNEAQ (reference sequence). V lost 6 bases and J 1 base, leaving 11 bases between the germline ends. This CDR3 has 14 amino acids. The table came from immunoSEQ multiplex PCR; TCRdb's copy has only in-frame clones and leaves some out. Among about 46,000 clones, approximately 83% were seen once, and the ten largest hold 1.5% to 2%. The genes are TRBV7-9 and TRBJ2-3, with D maybe TRBD2 (6 bases). This specimen consisted of CD4+ or CD8+ T cells sorted from blood, obtained in a trial of the OX40 agonist ivuxolimab. The receptor comes from an adult with an advanced solid tumor such as melanoma, head and neck, liver or kidney cancer. CDR3 amino acids: CASSEGLGTDTQYF. DNA of the CDR3: TGTGCCAGCAGTGAGGGACTGGGCACAGATACGCAGTATTTT.